These T cell receptor beta chains were read from a single sample in a study of vaccination and CD4 T cells after COVID-19. Antigens of these TCRs are unknown. Each CDR3 protein gets one entry after TCRdb re-called the PCR reads with MiXCR. The repertoire holds 20,000 to 25,000 distinct CDR3 sequences, with roughly 44% as singletons. Sequencing was performed on CD4+ T cells from blood, cultured in vitro. The receptor set was obtained from a human donor who had recovered from COVID-19. CDR3s include the opening cysteine and the closing phenylalanine or tryptophan. A D gene is named only where the DNA matches it firmly. Clone size is given for some rows only: seen once, a few or many times, or a class if the clone is expanded.

TRBJ2-3 | TRBV20-1 | . | . | TGCAGTGTCTCGTCGGACAGTAGCACAGATACGCAGTATTTT | CSVSSDSSTDTQYF
TRBJ2-6 | TRBV2 | . | . | TGTGCCAGCAGTCTCGGTCGCCAGCCCGGGGCCAACGTCCTGACTTTC | CASSLGRQPGANVLTF
TRBJ1-1 | TRBV20-1 | . | . | TGCAGTGCCAGAGGTAACACTGAAGCTTTCTTT | CSARGNTEAFF
TRBJ2-7 | TRBV6-1 | TRBD2 | . | TGTGCCAGCAGTCCGACTCTTAGCGGGGGGGCCTACGAGCAGTACTTC | CASSPTLSGGAYEQYF
TRBJ1-2 | TRBV24-1 | . | . | TGTGCCACCAGTGAGGGAGGGGCACGGTATGGCTACACCTTC | CATSEGGARYGYTF
TRBJ2-6 | TRBV28 | . | . | TGTGCCAGCAGTTTGGTGGGTTGGGGAAACCCTGGGGCCAACGTCCTGACTTTC | CASSLVGWGNPGANVLTF
TRBJ2-7 | TRBV7-9 | . | . | TGTGCCAGCAGCTTCCTTATGACAGGTTTCACCTACGAGCAGTACTTC | CASSFLMTGFTYEQYF
TRBJ2-6 | TRBV19 | TRBD2 | . | TGTGCCAGTAGTAGCGGGGGGGCTCCCGCTGGGGCCAACGTCCTGACTTTC | CASSSGGAPAGANVLTF
TRBJ2-1 | TRBV7-2 | . | . | TGTGCCAGCAGCTTACGGTTAGCCCCGTTCTTC | CASSLRLAPFF
TRBJ2-7 | TRBV6-1 | . | . | TGTGCCAGCAGTAACGGACGATACGAGCAGTACTTC | CASSNGRYEQYF
TRBJ2-7 | TRBV28 | . | few | TGTGCCAGCAGCCAAACTGGCGTCCGGGCTGCCTACGAGCAGTACTTC | CASSQTGVRAAYEQYF
TRBJ2-3 | TRBV20-1 | TRBD2 | few | TGCAGTGCTAGCGATGTACTAGCGGGAGTCACAGATACGCAGTATTTT | CSASDVLAGVTDTQYF
TRBJ2-2 | TRBV7-2 | . | . | TGTGCCAGCAGCTGGAGGGCCAACGCGAACACCGGGGAGCTGTTTTTT | CASSWRANANTGELFF
TRBJ1-6 | TRBV10-3 | . | few | TGTGCCATCAGTGAGTCGACGCTCTTGTATAATTCACCCCTCCACTTT | CAISESTLLYNSPLHF
TRBJ1-1 | TRBV29-1 | TRBD1 | . | TGCAGCGTCTGGGACAGTCTGAACACTGAAGCTTTCTTT | CSVWDSLNTEAFF
TRBJ2-1 | TRBV20-1 | . | . | TGCAGTGCTAATAGGGTTAGCGATGAGCAGTTCTTC | CSANRVSDEQFF
TRBJ2-7 | TRBV19 | TRBD2 | once | TGTGCCAGTAACCTGGGGGGGAGCTCCTACGAGCAGTACTTC | CASNLGGSSYEQYF
TRBJ1-1 | TRBV20-1 | . | few | TGCAGTGCCGGGGGGTCCGTGAACACTGAAGCTTTCTTT | CSAGGSVNTEAFF
TRBJ1-2 | TRBV20-1 | . | once | TGCAGTGCTAAAGACGGAATCTATGGCTACACCTTC | CSAKDGIYGYTF
TRBJ1-6 | TRBV6-1 | . | . | TGTGCCAGCAGTGAATATGGGCGACAGGCCCTCCACTTT | CASSEYGRQALHF
TRBJ1-1 | TRBV7-8 | . | . | TGTGCCAGCAGCTTAGGGTCGGGGGACACTGAAGCTTTCTTT | CASSLGSGDTEAFF
TRBJ2-7 | TRBV6-5 | TRBD1 | . | TGTGCCAGCAGTTACTCCGGCGAGACAGGGCTAGGCGAGCAGTACTTC | CASSYSGETGLGEQYF
TRBJ1-2 | TRBV5-4 | . | . | TGTGCCAGCAGCTTAGCAGGGACCGCCTATGGCTACACCTTC | CASSLAGTAYGYTF
TRBJ2-7 | TRBV21-1 | . | . | TGTGCCAGCAGCACTTCCCGGGACCCAACAGAGGGGTCCTACGAGCAGTACTTC | CASSTSRDPTEGSYEQYF
TRBJ2-5 | TRBV5-4 | TRBD2 | few | TGTGCCAGCAGCCCGGGAGGGCGGGGCCTCCAAGAGACCCAGTACTTC | CASSPGGRGLQETQYF
TRBJ1-2 | TRBV28 | TRBD1 | . | TGTGCCAGCAGTCTGCCGGGACAGGGTGAGGTCTATGGCTACACCTTC | CASSLPGQGEVYGYTF
TRBJ2-7 | TRBV12-1 | . | . | TGTGCCAGCAGCCACCCGGACAGGGCGAGCTACGAGCAGTACTTC | CASSHPDRASYEQYF
TRBJ1-6 | TRBV7-3 | . | . | TGTGCCAGCAGCTTAACAGGGGACGGGAATTCACCCCTCCACTTT | CASSLTGDGNSPLHF
TRBJ1-5 | TRBV28 | TRBD1 | . | TGTGCCAGCAGTATGCGGACAGGGACGGGTCAGCCCCAGCATTTT | CASSMRTGTGQPQHF
TRBJ1-2 | TRBV6-5 | . | . | TGTGCCAGCAGTTCGTCTTGGACAGCTAACTATGGCTACACCTTC | CASSSSWTANYGYTF
TRBJ2-3 | TRBV5-6 | TRBD2 | . | TGTGCCAGCAGCTTGGCTCAGCGGGGGCCTAGCACAGATACGCAGTATTTT | CASSLAQRGPSTDTQYF
TRBJ1-1 | TRBV6-1 | . | few | TGTGCCAGCAGTGGCCACGGACGGGACACTGAAGCTTTCTTT | CASSGHGRDTEAFF
TRBJ2-7 | TRBV7-9 | TRBD1 | few | TGTGCCAGCAGCTTAGTATATGGGACAGGTCTCTACGAGCAGTACTTC | CASSLVYGTGLYEQYF
TRBJ2-5 | TRBV4-1 | . | few | TGCGCCAGCAGCCAATCTTGGGTAGGGGTGGGCGAGACCCAGTACTTC | CASSQSWVGVGETQYF
TRBJ1-5 | TRBV20-1 | . | . | TGCAGTGCTACGCGGGGGGTCCGTCAGCCCCAGCATTTT | CSATRGVRQPQHF
TRBJ2-3 | TRBV19 | . | few | TGTGCCAGTAGTAGGCCCCGGGACGAGGGCACAGATACGCAGTATTTT | CASSRPRDEGTDTQYF
TRBJ2-5 | TRBV7-6 | . | once | TGTGCCAGCAGCTTAGCTCATAGCGGACAAGAGACCCAGTACTTC | CASSLAHSGQETQYF
TRBJ2-1 | TRBV24-1 | TRBD2 | . | TGTGCCACCAGTGATTCTGCGGGGGGGCGCTTATACAATGAGCAGTTCTTC | CATSDSAGGRLYNEQFF
TRBJ2-5 | TRBV27 | TRBD2 | . | TGTGCCAGCAGTAACGGGGGGGAGGAGACCCAGTACTTC | CASSNGGEETQYF
TRBJ1-1 | TRBV6-1 | . | . | TGTGCCAGCAACCGGGGGACTGAAGCTTTCTTT | CASNRGTEAFF
TRBJ1-5 | TRBV5-6 | . | . | TGTGCCAGCAGCTTGTGGGTCCGGGGTCACGGTCGAAGTAGCAATCAGCCCCAGCATTTT | CASSLWVRGHGRSSNQPQHF
TRBJ1-2 | TRBV28 | . | . | TGTGCCAGCATCCCTCCGGGACGATGGGATGGCTACACCTTC | CASIPPGRWDGYTF
TRBJ2-2 | TRBV2 | TRBD1 | . | TGTGCCAGCAGTCGACAGGGGGCTAGGACCGGGGAGCTGTTTTTT | CASSRQGARTGELFF
TRBJ1-1 | TRBV7-8 | . | . | TGTGCCAGCAGCTTAGTGAACACTGAAGCTTTCTTT | CASSLVNTEAFF
TRBJ2-7 | TRBV10-2 | TRBD1 | . | TGCGCCAGCACCCGCGGACAGGGCGATACCTACGAGCAGTACTTC | CASTRGQGDTYEQYF
TRBJ2-7 | TRBV5-1 | . | . | TGCGCCAGCAGCTTGGTTGCGGGACCCACAGGGATCAACGAGCAGTACTTC | CASSLVAGPTGINEQYF
TRBJ1-2 | TRBV6-1 | . | . | TGTGCCAGCAGGCAGGGCAGCTATGGCTACACCTTC | CASRQGSYGYTF
TRBJ1-3 | TRBV7-9 | . | few | TGTGCCAGCAGCTGGCGGCTTCACTCTGGAAACACCATATATTTT | CASSWRLHSGNTIYF
TRBJ2-5 | TRBV20-1 | TRBD2 | . | TGCAGTGCTAGACTGAGGGGACGGATCGGGACTAGCGGGAGCCCTGAGACCCAGTACTTC | CSARLRGRIGTSGSPETQYF
TRBJ1-2 | TRBV6-1 | . | . | TGTGCCAGCAGTGAAGTGGCGGGGTTGGGCTATGGCTACACCTTC | CASSEVAGLGYGYTF
TRBJ2-5 | TRBV12-3/TRBV12-4 | . | few | TGTGCCAGCAGTTTGAGAGAGACCCAGTACTTC | CASSLRETQYF
TRBJ2-3 | TRBV7-2 | TRBD2 | . | TGTGCCAGCAGCTTAATTTGGACTAGCTCCACAGATACGCAGTATTTT | CASSLIWTSSTDTQYF
TRBJ2-7 | TRBV20-1 | TRBD2 | few | TGCAGTGCTAGGTCCCTACTTCCCGGGACTAGCGGGAACGAGCAGTACTTC | CSARSLLPGTSGNEQYF